This is a list of T cell receptor beta chains from one sample in a study of fetal regulatory T cell absence and autoimmunity. TCRdb's copy holds only in-frame clones and misses some; the assay was immunoSEQ multiplex PCR. Among around 100,000 clones listed, about two thirds were seen once. The sequenced sample was pancreas tissue. Every receptor here comes from a male donor with IPEX syndrome. The CDR3 runs from the conserved cysteine through the conserved F or W. The D gene is left open where the match is weak. Size tells how often a clone was seen (once, few, many) or the class of an expanded clone, and some rows leave it out.

j_call: TRBJ2-7
clone_size: NA
v_call: TRBV20-1
d_call: NA
cdr3_aa: CSASRSYEQYF
cdr3_nt: TGCAGTGCTAGCCGGTCCTACGAGCAGTACTTC

j_call: TRBJ2-1
clone_size: once
v_call: TRBV7-8
d_call: TRBD2
cdr3_aa: CASSFPREADEQFF
cdr3_nt: TGTGCCAGCAGCTTTCCCCGGGAGGCGGATGAGCAGTTCTTC

j_call: TRBJ2-1
clone_size: few
v_call: TRBV5-1
d_call: NA
cdr3_aa: CASSPGGPVLSSYNEQFF
cdr3_nt: TGCGCCAGCAGCCCGGGCGGACCCGTGCTAAGCTCCTACAATGAGCAGTTCTTC

j_call: TRBJ2-2
clone_size: few
v_call: TRBV27
d_call: NA
cdr3_aa: CASNPPQNTGELFF
cdr3_nt: TGTGCCAGCAATCCGCCACAGAACACCGGGGAGCTGTTTTTT

j_call: TRBJ1-2
clone_size: few
v_call: TRBV7-6
d_call: NA
cdr3_aa: CASSLGQAQGYTF
cdr3_nt: TGTGCCAGCAGCTTAGGGCAGGCCCAAGGCTACACCTTC

j_call: TRBJ2-7
clone_size: NA
v_call: TRBV5-4
d_call: NA
cdr3_aa: CASSIRDRYEQYF
cdr3_nt: TGTGCCAGCAGCATTCGCGACAGATACGAGCAGTACTTC

j_call: TRBJ2-7
clone_size: NA
v_call: TRBV7-8
d_call: TRBD2
cdr3_aa: CASSELGIAGGSYEQYF
cdr3_nt: TGTGCCAGCAGCGAATTAGGGATAGCGGGGGGCTCCTACGAGCAGTACTTC

j_call: TRBJ2-3
clone_size: NA
v_call: TRBV30
d_call: NA
cdr3_aa: CAWSVLGGLIADTQYF
cdr3_nt: TGTGCCTGGAGTGTTCTGGGGGGGCTTATCGCAGATACGCAGTATTTT

j_call: TRBJ2-1
clone_size: NA
v_call: TRBV2
d_call: TRBD2
cdr3_aa: CASSSTSGGAYYNEQFF
cdr3_nt: TGTGCCAGCAGTTCGACTAGCGGGGGGGCGTACTACAATGAGCAGTTCTTC

j_call: TRBJ2-5
clone_size: NA
v_call: TRBV5-3
d_call: NA
cdr3_aa: CARSLEAGTRETQYF
cdr3_nt: TGTGCCAGAAGCTTGGAAGCGGGTACGCGAGAGACCCAGTACTTC

j_call: TRBJ1-1
clone_size: medium-sized
v_call: TRBV11-3
d_call: TRBD1
cdr3_aa: CASSTRQGALNTEAFF
cdr3_nt: TGTGCCAGCAGCACCCGACAGGGGGCTTTGAACACTGAAGCTTTCTTT

j_call: TRBJ2-7
clone_size: NA
v_call: TRBV6-5
d_call: NA
cdr3_aa: CASRLPGPKDEQYF
cdr3_nt: TGTGCCAGCAGGCTTCCGGGACCCAAGGACGAGCAGTACTTC

j_call: TRBJ1-4
clone_size: NA
v_call: TRBV6-5
d_call: TRBD1
cdr3_aa: CASSYRGLEKLFF
cdr3_nt: TGTGCCAGCAGTTACAGGGGGCTTGAAAAACTGTTTTTT

j_call: TRBJ2-7
clone_size: once
v_call: TRBV9
d_call: NA
cdr3_aa: CASSVGRSDEQYF
cdr3_nt: TGTGCCAGCAGCGTAGGAAGGTCGGACGAGCAGTACTTC

j_call: TRBJ1-4
clone_size: NA
v_call: TRBV7-9
d_call: NA
cdr3_aa: CASSSEGNEKLFF
cdr3_nt: TGTGCCAGCAGCTCGGAGGGTAATGAAAAACTGTTTTTT

j_call: TRBJ1-3
clone_size: NA
v_call: TRBV30
d_call: NA
cdr3_aa: CAWRRYRSSGNTIYF
cdr3_nt: TGTGCCTGGAGGCGTTACAGAAGCTCTGGAAACACCATATATTTT

j_call: TRBJ2-2
clone_size: few
v_call: TRBV7-6
d_call: TRBD2
cdr3_aa: CASSHLAGGTDGELFF
cdr3_nt: TGTGCCAGCAGCCATCTAGCGGGAGGGACGGACGGGGAGCTGTTTTTT

j_call: TRBJ2-7
clone_size: NA
v_call: TRBV7-8
d_call: NA
cdr3_aa: CASSLDSARLYEQYF
cdr3_nt: TGTGCCAGCAGCTTAGATAGCGCCCGACTCTACGAGCAGTACTTC

j_call: TRBJ2-3
clone_size: few
v_call: TRBV9
d_call: NA
cdr3_aa: CASSRGDTQYF
cdr3_nt: TGTGCCAGCAGCCGAGGGGATACGCAGTATTTT

j_call: TRBJ2-1
clone_size: NA
v_call: TRBV7-9
d_call: TRBD2
cdr3_aa: CASSPRTSDGEQFF
cdr3_nt: TGTGCCAGCAGCCCGCGGACTAGCGACGGTGAGCAGTTCTTC

j_call: TRBJ2-3
clone_size: NA
v_call: TRBV9
d_call: NA
cdr3_aa: CASSQRSTDTQYF
cdr3_nt: TGTGCCAGCAGCCAGAGGAGCACAGATACGCAGTATTTT

j_call: TRBJ1-1
clone_size: NA
v_call: TRBV27
d_call: NA
cdr3_aa: CASSLRGGTEAFF
cdr3_nt: TGTGCCAGCAGTTTGAGGGGAGGCACTGAAGCTTTCTTT

j_call: TRBJ1-1
clone_size: NA
v_call: TRBV7-2
d_call: NA
cdr3_aa: CASSLSGGLGTEAFF
cdr3_nt: TGTGCCAGCAGCTTAAGTGGCGGATTGGGTACTGAAGCTTTCTTT

j_call: TRBJ1-1
clone_size: NA
v_call: TRBV13
d_call: NA
cdr3_aa: CASSSARRGDTEAFF
cdr3_nt: TGTGCCAGCAGCTCCGCCCGCAGGGGAGACACTGAAGCTTTCTTT

j_call: TRBJ2-3
clone_size: NA
v_call: TRBV9
d_call: NA
cdr3_aa: CASSPWSGAGADTQYF
cdr3_nt: TGTGCCAGCAGCCCCTGGTCTGGAGCTGGGGCAGATACGCAGTATTTT

j_call: TRBJ2-7
clone_size: NA
v_call: TRBV7-7
d_call: NA
cdr3_aa: CASSLVVGDEQYF
cdr3_nt: TGTGCCAGCAGCTTAGTGGTCGGGGACGAGCAGTACTTC

j_call: TRBJ1-1
clone_size: few
v_call: TRBV9
d_call: TRBD1
cdr3_aa: CASSAGGTEAFF
cdr3_nt: TGTGCCAGCAGCGCAGGGGGCACTGAAGCTTTCTTT

j_call: TRBJ1-2
clone_size: NA
v_call: TRBV11-3
d_call: NA
cdr3_aa: CASSLEEDGYYGYTF
cdr3_nt: TGTGCCAGCAGCTTAGAGGAGGACGGATACTATGGCTACACCTTC

j_call: TRBJ2-7
clone_size: NA
v_call: TRBV29-1
d_call: TRBD2
cdr3_aa: CSVAGGADHEQYF
cdr3_nt: TGCAGCGTTGCGGGGGGGGCAGACCACGAGCAGTACTTC

j_call: TRBJ1-5
clone_size: NA
v_call: TRBV12-5
d_call: NA
cdr3_aa: CASGLGQGVFGQPQHF
cdr3_nt: TGTGCTAGTGGTTTGGGGCAGGGAGTATTTGGGCAGCCCCAGCATTTT

j_call: TRBJ1-6
clone_size: NA
v_call: TRBV7-2
d_call: TRBD1
cdr3_aa: CASSLIFTGGNSPLHF
cdr3_nt: TGTGCCAGCAGCTTAATTTTTACAGGGGGAAATTCACCCCTCCACTTT

j_call: TRBJ1-2
clone_size: NA
v_call: TRBV5-1
d_call: NA
cdr3_aa: CASSLEGVLSNYGYTF
cdr3_nt: TGCGCCAGCAGCTTGGAGGGGGTATTATCTAACTATGGCTACACCTTC

j_call: TRBJ2-7
clone_size: NA
v_call: TRBV9
d_call: TRBD1
cdr3_aa: CASSEPGQGAEQYF
cdr3_nt: TGTGCCAGCAGCGAACCGGGACAGGGGGCCGAGCAGTACTTC

j_call: TRBJ2-3
clone_size: NA
v_call: TRBV6-5
d_call: NA
cdr3_aa: CASTRRLITDTQYF
cdr3_nt: TGTGCCAGTACCCGAAGGTTGATAACAGATACGCAGTATTTT

j_call: TRBJ2-3
clone_size: NA
v_call: TRBV7-8
d_call: TRBD2
cdr3_aa: CASSLLASGWSTDTQYF
cdr3_nt: TGTGCCAGCAGCTTACTCGCTAGCGGGTGGAGCACAGATACGCAGTATTTT

j_call: TRBJ2-2
clone_size: few
v_call: TRBV30
d_call: NA
cdr3_aa: CAWSGPPAGELFF
cdr3_nt: TGTGCCTGGTCCGGGCCACCCGCCGGGGAGCTGTTTTTT

j_call: TRBJ2-2
clone_size: NA
v_call: TRBV7-6
d_call: TRBD2
cdr3_aa: CASKPSGSTGELFF
cdr3_nt: TGTGCCAGCAAACCTAGCGGTTCCACCGGGGAGCTGTTTTTT

j_call: TRBJ2-1
clone_size: NA
v_call: TRBV27
d_call: TRBD2
cdr3_aa: CASSLTKAGGYNEQFF
cdr3_nt: TGTGCCAGCAGCCTGACTAAGGCGGGGGGATACAATGAGCAGTTCTTC

j_call: TRBJ2-4
clone_size: few
v_call: TRBV11-3
d_call: TRBD1
cdr3_aa: CASSPGQIKNIQYF
cdr3_nt: TGTGCCAGCAGCCCGGGACAGATCAAAAACATTCAGTACTTC

j_call: TRBJ2-5
clone_size: NA
v_call: TRBV5-1
d_call: NA
cdr3_aa: CASSSLPRRTGLSRETQYF
cdr3_nt: TGCGCCAGCAGCTCCCTCCCCCGCCGGACTGGCTTGAGTCGAGAGACCCAGTACTTC

j_call: TRBJ2-3
clone_size: NA
v_call: TRBV4-3
d_call: TRBD2
cdr3_aa: CASSHGAGGTDTQYF
cdr3_nt: TGCGCCAGCAGCCACGGAGCGGGGGGCACAGATACGCAGTATTTT

j_call: TRBJ2-3
clone_size: NA
v_call: TRBV4-1
d_call: TRBD1
cdr3_aa: CASSARTGGISTDTQYF
cdr3_nt: TGCGCCAGCAGCGCCCGGACAGGAGGAATTAGCACAGATACGCAGTATTTT

j_call: TRBJ2-4
clone_size: few
v_call: TRBV10-3
d_call: TRBD2
cdr3_aa: CAIGPSGGLAKNIQYF
cdr3_nt: TGTGCCATCGGCCCTAGCGGGGGTCTAGCCAAAAACATTCAGTACTTC

j_call: TRBJ1-2
clone_size: few
v_call: TRBV5-1
d_call: NA
cdr3_aa: CASSLDPGYGYTF
cdr3_nt: TGCGCCAGCAGCTTGGACCCCGGGTATGGCTACACCTTC

j_call: TRBJ2-2
clone_size: NA
v_call: TRBV4-3
d_call: TRBD2
cdr3_aa: CASSPRGTSATGELFF
cdr3_nt: TGCGCCAGCAGCCCCCGAGGGACTAGCGCCACCGGGGAGCTGTTTTTT

j_call: TRBJ2-7
clone_size: NA
v_call: TRBV30
d_call: NA
cdr3_aa: CAWSVGGTTYEQYF
cdr3_nt: TGTGCCTGGAGTGTAGGAGGAACCACCTACGAGCAGTACTTC

j_call: TRBJ2-2
clone_size: many
v_call: TRBV10-3
d_call: TRBD1
cdr3_aa: CAISTGGKNTGELFF
cdr3_nt: TGTGCCATCAGCACAGGGGGGAAGAACACCGGGGAGCTGTTTTTT

j_call: TRBJ2-7
clone_size: NA
v_call: TRBV7-9
d_call: NA
cdr3_aa: CASSAVFDSYEQYF
cdr3_nt: TGTGCCAGCAGCGCAGTTTTCGACTCCTACGAGCAGTACTTC

j_call: TRBJ1-1
clone_size: NA
v_call: TRBV7-8
d_call: TRBD1
cdr3_aa: CASSLINGPTGEGPEAFF
cdr3_nt: TGTGCCAGCAGCTTAATAAATGGGCCTACAGGGGAGGGTCCTGAAGCTTTCTTT

j_call: TRBJ2-1
clone_size: NA
v_call: TRBV5-1
d_call: TRBD1
cdr3_aa: CASSRGTGGYNEQFF
cdr3_nt: TGCGCCAGCTCCCGAGGGACAGGGGGCTACAATGAGCAGTTCTTC

j_call: TRBJ2-4
clone_size: NA
v_call: TRBV29-1
d_call: NA
cdr3_aa: CSGRGGFGNIQYF
cdr3_nt: TGCAGCGGTCGCGGAGGGTTCGGAAACATTCAGTACTTC

j_call: TRBJ2-4
clone_size: NA
v_call: TRBV5-6
d_call: NA
cdr3_aa: CASSLLAQRNIQYF
cdr3_nt: TGTGCCAGCAGCTTATTAGCCCAACGAAACATTCAGTACTTC

j_call: TRBJ2-7
clone_size: once
v_call: TRBV19
d_call: NA
cdr3_aa: CASSILYRAGAQYEQYF
cdr3_nt: TGTGCCAGTAGTATTCTCTACCGCGCGGGGGCCCAGTACGAGCAGTACTTC

j_call: TRBJ2-2
clone_size: NA
v_call: TRBV30
d_call: TRBD2
cdr3_aa: CAWSPIGLVVLGELFF
cdr3_nt: TGTGCCTGGAGTCCGATCGGACTAGTGGTGTTGGGCGAGCTGTTTTTT